This TCR beta chain comes out of a study of T cell changes during pregnancy in multiple sclerosis. The method was immunoSEQ multiplex PCR; TCRdb's version includes in-frame clones alone and lacks a portion of them. Altogether around 71,000 clones are present, around 90% being singletons, with the ten largest covering approximately 1.1%. The ends were cut back, 6 bases at V and 0 bases at J, with 10 bases in the middle. The CDR3 consists of 14 residues. Germline V gene lookup returns CDR1 MNHEY and CDR2 SVGAGI. V and J are TRBV6-5 and TRBJ2-3; perhaps TRBD2 as D (6 bases). The specimen was peripheral blood, collected in the third trimester of pregnancy. This clonotype was sampled from a female donor with multiple sclerosis, enrolled in a pregnancy study. CDR3 nucleotide sequence: TGTGCCAGCAGCCCCGGGACTAGCACAGATACGCAGTATTTT. Translated: CASSPGTSTDTQYF.